This is a list of T cell receptor beta chains from one sample in a study of blood T cell repertoires in COVID-19. Clones were sequenced by immunoSEQ multiplex PCR, and TCRdb holds only the in-frame ones, with some missing. In the table there are around 62,000 clones, around 90% of which are singletons. The sample comprised PBMCs or T cells enriched from blood (not recorded which). The receptors stem from a woman aged 40 to 49 who had recovered from COVID-19. CDR3s include the opening cysteine and the closing phenylalanine or tryptophan. D genes are given only for firm matches. Not all rows give a size; the values are once, few, many and, for expanded clones, a class.

TRBJ1-2	.	TRBV5-4	.	CASSPPGDYGYTF	TGTGCCAGCAGCCCTCCCGGGGACTATGGCTACACCTTC
TRBJ1-3	.	TRBV11-3	.	CASSLGGPGNTIYF	TGTGCCAGCAGCTTAGGAGGGCCCGGAAACACCATATATTTT
TRBJ1-2	.	TRBV15	few	CATSRDILSRGDYGYTF	TGTGCCACCAGCAGAGATATCTTAAGCAGGGGAGACTATGGCTACACCTTC
TRBJ1-1	.	TRBV7-9	.	CASSPFDRLNTEAFF	TGTGCCAGCAGCCCTTTCGACAGATTGAACACTGAAGCTTTCTTT
TRBJ2-1	TRBD2	TRBV2	.	CASSESLAGAYYNEQFF	TGTGCCAGCAGTGAAAGCCTAGCGGGGGCCTACTACAATGAGCAGTTCTTC
TRBJ1-1	.	TRBV21-1	.	CASSRQGQNTEAFF	TGTGCCAGCAGCCGACAGGGACAGAACACTGAAGCTTTCTTT
TRBJ1-4	.	TRBV20-1	.	CSAQGGVKLFF	TGCAGTGCTCAAGGGGGGGTGAAACTGTTTTTT
TRBJ1-5	.	TRBV18	.	CASSPKGGAGQPQHF	TGTGCCAGCTCACCAAAGGGGGGGGCAGGGCAGCCCCAGCATTTT
TRBJ1-6	TRBD1	TRBV6-5	few	CASGGDRSNSPLHF	TGTGCCAGCGGAGGGGACAGGAGTAATTCACCCCTCCACTTT
TRBJ2-7	.	TRBV25-1	.	CASSSDLQSQQYF	TGTGCCAGCAGTTCCGATCTCCAGTCTCAGCAGTACTTC
TRBJ2-2	TRBD1	TRBV6-1	.	CATRPGQGAGELFF	TGTGCCACCAGACCGGGACAGGGTGCCGGGGAGCTGTTTTTT
TRBJ2-3	TRBD1	TRBV6-2/TRBV6-3	.	CASSFRDRGSDTQYF	TGTGCCAGCAGTTTCCGGGACAGGGGCTCAGATACGCAGTATTTT
TRBJ2-7	TRBD1	TRBV24-1	.	CATSERGQAAPSYEQYF	TGTGCCACCAGTGAAAGGGGACAGGCCGCCCCTAGCTACGAGCAGTACTTC
TRBJ1-6	.	TRBV11-2	.	CASSERQASGSPLHF	TGTGCCAGCAGCGAACGACAGGCTTCGGGGTCACCCCTCCACTTT
TRBJ1-2	TRBD1	TRBV19	.	CASSIGGGDYGYTF	TGTGCCAGTAGTATTGGAGGGGGCGACTATGGCTACACCTTC
TRBJ1-6	.	TRBV9	.	CASSMGQPASPLHF	TGTGCCAGCAGCATGGGACAACCGGCCTCACCCCTCCACTTT
TRBJ2-2	.	TRBV5-1	.	CASSPLGAPGELFF	TGCGCCAGCAGTCCCCTCGGAGCACCCGGGGAGCTGTTTTTT